This T cell receptor beta chain was sequenced during a study of technical replicates of blood from four donors. Assay: immunoSEQ multiplex PCR; the TCRdb copy retains only in-frame clones and omits some. This table has 75,000 to 95,000 clones, around nine tenths appearing once. This CDR3 region has 15 residues. Per the germline V gene, CDR1 is SGHDN and CDR2 is FVKESK. The V gene lost 2 bases and the J gene lost 4 bases, with 12 bases spanning the gap. Sequencing was performed on T cells isolated from PBMCs. The TCR originated in a human donor in good health. This chain connects TRBV14 to TRBJ2-1; TRBD1 is a possible D gene (7 bases). The CDR3 DNA sequence: TGTGCCAGCAGCCAACGCAGGGGGAGGTACAATGAGCAGTTCTTC. It codes for CASSQRRGRYNEQFF.